Presented here are 31 T cell receptor beta chains from one specimen sequenced in a study of blood T cells in healthy people across ages. Together with a sample-barcoded 5' primer, a J-beta primer mix was included in a second PCR lasting about 7 to 11 cycles. TCRdb used MiXCR to reprocess the 5' RACE reads, holding one entry per CDR3 protein. The data contain 1,800,000 or so distinct CDR3 sequences, roughly two fifths of them singletons. Sequencing was performed on blood. These receptor sequences come from a human donor in good health.

This clonotype was observed a handful of times. As DNA, the CDR3 is TGTGCCAGCAGCTCCTATAGACTAGCGGGGGACCTCACAGATACGCAGTATTTT. Translation: CASSSYRLAGDLTDTQYF. The rearrangement joins TRBV7-2 to TRBJ2-3, with 12 bases that match TRBD2. CDR3 length: 18 amino acids. V lost 4 bases to trimming and J lost 2 bases; unmatched junction nucleotides: 10. Germline V gives CDR1 SGHTA, CDR2 FQGNSA. The variable domain in full, with the rest retrieved from reference TRBV7-2 and TRBJ2-3, is GAGVSQSPSNKVTEKGKDVELRCDPISGHTALYWYRQSLGQGLEFLIYFQGNSAPDKSGLPSDRFSAERTGGSVSTLTIQRTQQEDSAVYLCASSSYRLAGDLTDTQYFGPGTRLTVL.

The rearrangement uses TRBV9 and TRBJ1-2, with 7 bases aligning to TRBD1. This CDR3 is built from 15 residues. Germline CDR1 reads SGDLS; CDR2 reads YYNGEE. Unmatched junction bases numbered 7, after V lost 2 bases and J lost 3 bases. In nucleotides, the CDR3 is TGTGCCAGCAGCGTTTGGGACAGACCATACTATGGCTACACCTTC. This sequence encodes CASSVWDRPYYGYTF.

The chain combines TRBV7-2 with TRBJ1-1; D might be TRBD1 (6 bases). Trimming took 2 bases from V and 6 from J, leaving 19 bases between them. The CDR3 contains 16 residues. Germline CDR1 SGHTA, CDR2 FQGNSA. The CDR3 here is CASSLSGGRVYSEAFF. The CDR3 bases are TGTGCCAGCAGCTTATCCGGGGGGCGCGTTTACTCTGAAGCTTTCTTT.

This clonotype turned up a few times. This chain joins TRBV7-2 and TRBJ1-6; no firm D call. Germline CDR1 SGHTA, CDR2 FQGNSA. The CDR3 runs to 14 residues. The ends were cut back, 1 base at V and 7 bases at J, with 8 bases in the middle. The CDR3 region is CASSLDGWNSPLHF. The CDR3 DNA reads TGTGCCAGCAGCTTAGACGGGTGGAATTCACCCCTCCACTTT.

The sample holds a few counts of this clonotype. The V call is TRBV11-2, the J call TRBJ2-7; D gene uncertain. Germline V gene data show CDR1 as SGHAT and CDR2 as FQNNGV. Trimming removed 0 bases at V and 7 bases at J, with 7 bases between. The CDR3 sequence is 12 residues long. CDR3 sequence reads: CASSLDLREQYF. The CDR3 bases are TGTGCCAGCAGCTTAGATTTGCGGGAGCAGTACTTC.

V is TRBV20-1 and J is TRBJ2-5; D uncertain. Trimming removed 2 bases from V and 5 bases from J, with 18 bases in between. The germline CDR1 and CDR2 sequences are DFQATT and SNEGSKA (reference sequence). This CDR3 has 15 amino acids. In nucleotides, the CDR3 is TGCAGTGCTAGAAGTCTCAGCGAGGCATATGAGACCCAGTACTTC. Its translation is CSARSLSEAYETQYF.

The V gene is TRBV24-1, the J gene TRBJ2-1; the D is unclear. This CDR3 has 13 residues. Germline V gene lookup returns CDR1 KGHDR and CDR2 SFDVKD. The V gene lost 4 bases and the J gene lost 10 bases, with 13 bases spanning the gap. The CDR3, as DNA: TGTGCCACCAGTGACCTTGACTCCAGGGAGCAGTTCTTC. It specifies CATSDLDSREQFF.

CDR3 DNA: TGCAGTGCTAGAGAGGGGACAGACTATAATTCACCCCTCCACTTT. This sequence encodes CSAREGTDYNSPLHF. This sequence joins TRBV20-1 and TRBJ1-6; 7 positions match TRBD1. With V trimmed by 0 bases and J by 3 bases, 2 bases remained unmatched. The V gene's germline CDR1 is DFQATT and CDR2 SNEGSKA (reference sequence). The CDR3 has 15 amino acids.

This chain links TRBV29-1 with TRBJ1-1; TRBD1 agrees at 11 bases. This CDR3 region has 14 residues. The junction had 8 bases not matched to a gene; V was cut back by 6 bases and J by 5 bases. The germline V gene has CDR1 SQVTM and CDR2 ANQGSEA. The CDR3 is CSVTGTGGGTEAFF. CDR3 nucleotides: TGCAGCGTAACCGGGACAGGGGGAGGTACTGAAGCTTTCTTT. Based on the CDR3 plus reference TRBV29-1 and TRBJ1-1, the full variable domain is SAVISQKPSRDICQRGTSLTIQCQVDSQVTMMFWYRQQPGQSLTLIATANQGSEATYESGFVIDKFPISRPNLTFSTLTVSNMSPEDSSIYLCSVTGTGGGTEAFFGQGTRLTVV.

The chain combines TRBV6-2 or TRBV6-3 with TRBJ1-2; D uncertain. V shed 5 bases and J shed 6 bases, with 13 bases lying between them. Germline CDR1 and CDR2: MNHEY and SVGEGT. The CDR3 sequence is 13 residues long. This chain's CDR3 is CASSGRQANGYTF. As DNA, the CDR3 is TGTGCCAGCAGTGGTCGGCAAGCGAATGGCTACACCTTC.

This clonotype occurred a few times. The chain uses TRBV6-5 and TRBJ2-1; 7 bases fit TRBD2. In germline, CDR1 is MNHEY, CDR2 SVGAGI. The CDR3 length is 15 residues. The trim removed 1 base at V and 4 bases at J, leaving 4 bases unmatched. The CDR3 loop is CASSYFPSGYNEQFF. Here the CDR3 DNA reads TGTGCCAGCAGTTACTTTCCTAGCGGTTACAATGAGCAGTTCTTC.

Comments on this clonotype: At one of its ends the junction is not consistent with the germline gene, which may arise from a read error. This rearrangement joins TRBV3-1 to TRBJ2-5; 10 bases map to TRBD2. The CDR3 sequence is 17 residues long. Germline V gene data show CDR1 as LGHDT and CDR2 as YNNKEL (reference sequence). This chain's CDR3 is CASSHKAGGPFRETQHF. CDR3 nucleotides: TGTGCCAGCAGCCACAAAGCGGGGGGGCCTTTTCGGGAGACCCAGCACTTC.

The rearrangement joins TRBV5-5 to TRBJ2-5; D uncertain. Trimming stripped 0 bases from V and 0 bases from J, with 6 bases between. Germline V gene sequence: CDR1 SGHKS, CDR2 YYEKEE (reference sequence). This CDR3 has 14 amino acids. CDR3 loop: CASSLDQYQETQYF. The DNA of the CDR3 is TGTGCCAGCAGCTTGGACCAGTACCAAGAGACCCAGTACTTC.

The CDR3 loop is CSVAGGTGSYEQYF. The CDR3 coding sequence is TGCAGCGTCGCAGGCGGGACAGGGAGCTACGAGCAGTACTTC. The genes are TRBV29-1 and TRBJ2-5, with 9 bases matching TRBD1. Gene TRBJ2-7 matches the end of the DNA better, so the J call may be wrong. The germline gives CDR1 SQVTM, CDR2 ANQGSEA. The CDR3 consists of 14 residues.

This clonotype was counted between two and nine times. The chain joins TRBV4-1 to TRBJ2-1; D is unclear. The CDR3 contains 16 residues. V lost 4 bases to trimming and J lost 10 bases, with 23 bases between them. The germline V gene has CDR1 MGHRA and CDR2 YSYEKL. DNA for the CDR3: TGCGCCAGCAGCCGCCCTGCGGCATCTGAAGGGCGCGAGCAGTTCTTC. Its protein is CASSRPAASEGREQFF.

V gene TRBV7-9 combines with J gene TRBJ2-1; 13 bases align to TRBD2. The germline V gene has CDR1 SEHNR and CDR2 FQNEAQ (reference sequence). The J segment lost 8 bases and the V segment lost 2 bases, leaving 3 bases of the junction unmatched. The CDR3 has 15 residues. The CDR3 protein is CASSLTTSGGHEQFF. The DNA for the CDR3 is TGTGCCAGCAGCTTAACGACTAGCGGGGGGCATGAGCAGTTCTTC.

This chain uses TRBV2 with TRBJ2-1; TRBD1 matches 10 bases. Germline CDR1 and CDR2: SNHLY and FYNNEI. The V and J ends lost 8 bases and 5 bases, in that order; junction bases with no gene match: 6. The CDR3 covers 14 residues. The CDR3, as DNA: TGTGCCAGCCCGACAGGGGGCCCGGACAATGAGCAGTTCTTC. The encoded protein is CASPTGGPDNEQFF.

This clonotype was picked up a small number of times. The chain joins TRBV3-1 to TRBJ2-1; D perhaps matches TRBD1 (6 bases). V gave up 0 bases and J gave up 9 bases, with 9 bases separating them. The CDR3 has 13 amino acids. Germline V gives CDR1 LGHDT, CDR2 YNNKEL (reference sequence). CDR3 in amino acids: CASSQDLDSEQFF. The CDR3 DNA sequence: TGTGCCAGCAGCCAAGACTTGGACAGTGAGCAGTTCTTC.

This clonotype has a handful of counts. This rearrangement joins TRBV25-1 to TRBJ2-4, with D perhaps given as TRBD1 or TRBD2 (5 bases each). The J call may be faulty, since TRBJ2-7 better matches the DNA end. The CDR3 runs 14 residues. Germline-derived CDR1 and CDR2 are MGHDK and SYGVNS. Written as DNA, the CDR3 is TGTGCCAGCAGTGAAATGGGGGTTACCTACGAGCAGTACTTC. This sequence encodes CASSEMGVTYEQYF.

This clonotype was detected many times. One junction end does not reproduce the germline sequence, and a read error may be involved. CDR3 nucleotide sequence: TGCGCCAGCAGCCACCTGGGGGAGACCCAGTACTTC. As protein: CASSHLGETQYF. V usage is TRBV3-1 and J usage is TRBJ2-5; D is unclear. Germline CDR1 LGHDT, CDR2 YNNKEL (reference sequence). The CDR3 contains 12 residues.

The gene calls are TRBV10-3 and TRBJ1-3; D remains ambiguous. The CDR3 runs to 12 residues. Per the germline V gene, CDR1 is ENHRY and CDR2 is SYGVKD. Trimming shortened V by 3 bases and J by 6 bases, and 6 bases separated the two germline ends. The CDR3, as DNA: TGTGCCATCAGTGACATACTAAACACCATATATTTT. The encoded protein is CAISDILNTIYF.

This clonotype was detected a few times. The V and J genes are TRBV29-1 and TRBJ1-2, with 9 bases matching TRBD1. The junction had 4 bases not matched to a gene; V was cut back by 0 bases and J by 8 bases. The CDR3 runs 13 residues. Germline V lookup: CDR1 SQVTM, CDR2 ANQGSEA. The CDR3 DNA follows: TGCAGCGTTGAAGAACAGGGGGCTCGAGGCTACACCTTC. It translates to CSVEEQGARGYTF.

Concerning this clonotype itself: Given a much more abundant clone one base away, this may be a read error. The V call is TRBV5-1, the J call TRBJ2-1, with D unresolved. Germline assignment: CDR1 SGHRS and CDR2 YFSETQ. The CDR3 sequence is 19 residues long. The CDR3 sequence is CASSLLIATIGSSYNERFF. DNA of the CDR3: TGCGCCAGCAGCTTGCTGATTGCAACGATCGGTAGCTCCTACAATGAGCGGTTCTTC.

The V and J genes are TRBV2 and TRBJ2-1, with D possibly matching TRBD2 (6 bases). The CDR3 consists of 13 residues. Germline V gene lookup returns CDR1 SNHLY and CDR2 FYNNEI. The V end lost 8 bases, the J end lost 4 bases, and 12 bases lay between the germline ends. CDR3 in DNA: TGTGCCAGCGCCCAGGCGGGGTACAATGAGCAGTTCTTC. Protein sequence: CASAQAGYNEQFF.

This clonotype has only a few counts. The chain joins TRBV18 to TRBJ2-1; possibly TRBD1 or TRBD2 for D (5 bases each). The CDR3 runs to 16 residues. V was pared by 0 bases and J by 8 bases, with 17 bases between. CDR1 is KGHSH and CDR2 is LQKENI in the germline V gene. The CDR3 DNA reads TGTGCCAGCTCACCACCCTCTACGCGGCTGGGGGATGAGCAGTTCTTC. Its protein product is CASSPPSTRLGDEQFF.

This clonotype was counted between two and nine times. The chain uses TRBV7-2 and TRBJ1-6; no firm D call. With 0 bases removed from V and 6 bases from J, the gap between germline ends came to 9 bases. The length of the CDR3 is 15 residues. Germline V gene sequence: CDR1 SGHTA, CDR2 FQGNSA. CDR3: CASSLATLSNSPLHF. The CDR3 coding sequence is TGTGCCAGCAGCTTAGCTACCCTATCTAATTCACCCCTCCACTTT.

This clonotype was detected only a few times. J is TRBJ1-4 and V is TRBV5-1; the D is unclear. The CDR3 runs 14 residues. Germline V gene sequence: CDR1 SGHRS, CDR2 YFSETQ. V was shortened by 4 bases and J by 6 bases, with 13 bases between the two germline ends. The CDR3 is CASSADPRDEKLFF. CDR3 DNA sequence: TGCGCCAGCAGCGCCGACCCCCGGGATGAAAAACTGTTTTTT.

The rearrangement joins TRBV6-2 or TRBV6-3 to TRBJ2-7, with D unresolved. The CDR3 runs 14 residues. The germline CDR1 and CDR2 sequences are MNHEY and SVGEGT. Trimming took off 8 bases at V and 4 bases at J, with 18 bases between the two ends. CDR3 nucleotides: TGTGCCAGCGGCTCCACGGCGCCAAAATACGAGCAGTACTTC. Its protein is CASGSTAPKYEQYF.

The chain couples TRBV29-1 to TRBJ1-2, with TRBD1 as a possible D gene (5 bases). CDR1 is SQVTM, CDR2 ANQGSEA, per germline. V was trimmed by 6 bases and J by 0 bases, leaving 20 bases between them. CDR3 size: 16 residues. The CDR3 is CSVPWPTENANYGYTF. CDR3 DNA: TGCAGCGTCCCCTGGCCGACAGAGAACGCTAACTATGGCTACACCTTC.

The chain is built from TRBV6-5 and TRBJ1-2; D gene uncertain. Germline V lookup: CDR1 MNHEY, CDR2 SVGAGI. The CDR3 runs to 13 residues. V was shortened by 2 bases and J by 5 bases, with 9 bases between the two germline ends. The CDR3 loop reads CASSYETRYGYTF. CDR3 DNA sequence: TGTGCCAGCAGTTACGAGACACGTTATGGCTACACCTTC.

The rearrangement joins TRBV14 to TRBJ2-1; D is uncertain. This CDR3 spans 15 amino acids. Germline V lookup: CDR1 SGHDN, CDR2 FVKESK. Trimming removed 3 bases at V and 2 bases at J, with 11 bases between. Here the CDR3 DNA reads TGTGCCAGCAGCCAGTTTGTACGTCCCTACAATGAGCAGTTCTTC. Amino acid sequence: CASSQFVRPYNEQFF.